The clone carrying this T cell receptor beta chain has a count of ten or more. Its antigen is not known. This record comes from a study of response to subunit inactivated influenza vaccine. Overall study results and limits: Authors suggested few new T cells are recruited by each seasonal influenza vaccination.

TCRdb processed the RT-PCR reads anew with MiXCR; each CDR3 protein has one entry. The data show about 520,000 distinct CDR3 sequences, with approximately 6.9% seen just once and less than 15% held by the top ten. Per germline, CDR1 SGDLS and CDR2 YYNGEE. J was trimmed by 0 bases and V by 4 bases; bases with no gene match: 14. This CDR3 spans 19 amino acids. Source: PBMCs from blood, taken roughly 24 months after vaccination. This chain connects TRBV9 to TRBJ2-7; TRBD2 matches at 12 bases. This sequence originates from a man aged 50-75 years who received an inactivated influenza vaccine. CDR3 coding DNA: TGTGCCAGCAGCCCCATCCCTCCCGGGACTAGCGGGTTCTCCTACGAGCAGTACTTC. Its translation: CASSPIPPGTSGFSYEQYF. The full variable domain, rest sourced from reference TRBV9 and TRBJ2-7, is DSGVTQTPKHLITATGQRVTLRCSPRSGDLSVYWYQQSLDQGLQFLIQYYNGEERAKGNILERFSAQQFPDLHSELNLSSLELGDSALYFCASSPIPPGTSGFSYEQYFGPGTRLTVT.